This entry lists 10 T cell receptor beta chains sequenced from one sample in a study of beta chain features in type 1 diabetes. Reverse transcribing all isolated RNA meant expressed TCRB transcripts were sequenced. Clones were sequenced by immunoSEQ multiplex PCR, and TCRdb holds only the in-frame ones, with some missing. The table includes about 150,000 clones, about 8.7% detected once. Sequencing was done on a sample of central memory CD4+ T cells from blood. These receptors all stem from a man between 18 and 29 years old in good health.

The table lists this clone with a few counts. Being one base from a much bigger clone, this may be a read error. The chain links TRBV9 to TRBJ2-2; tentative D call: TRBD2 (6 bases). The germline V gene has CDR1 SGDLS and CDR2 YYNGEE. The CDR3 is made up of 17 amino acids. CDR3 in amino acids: CASGVVMSGLNTGELFF. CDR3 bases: TGTGCCAGCGGCGTAGTAATGAGCGGACTAAACACCGGGGAGCTGTTTTTT.

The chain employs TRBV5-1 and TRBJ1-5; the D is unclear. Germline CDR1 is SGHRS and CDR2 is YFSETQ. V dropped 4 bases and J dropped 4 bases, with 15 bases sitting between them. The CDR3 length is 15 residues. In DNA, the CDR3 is TGCGCCAGCAGCCCCGTGGCAGGCCTGAATCAGCCCCAGCATTTT. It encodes CASSPVAGLNQPQHF.

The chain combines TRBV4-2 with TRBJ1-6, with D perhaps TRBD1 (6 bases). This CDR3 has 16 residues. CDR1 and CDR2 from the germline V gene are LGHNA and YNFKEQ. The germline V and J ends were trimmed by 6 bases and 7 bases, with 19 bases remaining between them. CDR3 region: CASSRQSGQGNSPLHF. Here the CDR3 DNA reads TGTGCCAGCAGTCGTCAATCTGGGCAGGGGAATTCACCCCTCCACTTT.

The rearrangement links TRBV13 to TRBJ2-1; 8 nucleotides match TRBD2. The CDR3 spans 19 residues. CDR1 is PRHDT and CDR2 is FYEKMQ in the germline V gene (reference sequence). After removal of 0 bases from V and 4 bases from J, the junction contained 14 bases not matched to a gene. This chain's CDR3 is CASSLGLRAGGTTYNEQFF. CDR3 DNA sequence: TGTGCCAGCAGCTTAGGCCTAAGGGCGGGGGGAACCACTTACAATGAGCAGTTCTTC. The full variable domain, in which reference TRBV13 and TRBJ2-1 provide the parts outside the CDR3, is AAGVIQSPRHLIKEKRETATLKCYPIPRHDTVYWYQQGPGQDPQFLISFYEKMQSDKGSIPDRFSAQQFSDYHSELNMSSLELGDSALYFCASSLGLRAGGTTYNEQFFGPGTRLTVL.

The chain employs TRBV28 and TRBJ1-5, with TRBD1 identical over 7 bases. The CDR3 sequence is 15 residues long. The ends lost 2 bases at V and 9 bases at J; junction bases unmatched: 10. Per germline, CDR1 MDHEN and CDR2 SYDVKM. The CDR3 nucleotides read TGTGCCAGCAGTTTACCCCGGCAGGGGGTTAGGCCCCAGCATTTT. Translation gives CASSLPRQGVRPQHF.

The CDR3 is CASSLAGRERDTQYF. The CDR3 nucleotides read TGTGCCAGCAGCTTAGCGGGCCGGGAAAGAGATACGCAGTATTTT. The J gene is TRBJ2-3, the V gene TRBV7-9; D is perhaps TRBD2 (5 bases). Per the germline V gene, CDR1 is SEHNR and CDR2 is FQNEAQ (reference sequence). CDR3 length equals 15 residues. The germline V and J ends were trimmed by 0 bases and 5 bases, with 12 bases remaining between them.

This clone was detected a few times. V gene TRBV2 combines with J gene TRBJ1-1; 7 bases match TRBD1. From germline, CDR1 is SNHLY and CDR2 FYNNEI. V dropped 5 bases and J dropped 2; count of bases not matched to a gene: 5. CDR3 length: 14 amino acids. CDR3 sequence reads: CASSQGTDNTEAFF. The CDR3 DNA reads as TGTGCCAGCAGTCAAGGGACAGACAACACTGAAGCTTTCTTT.

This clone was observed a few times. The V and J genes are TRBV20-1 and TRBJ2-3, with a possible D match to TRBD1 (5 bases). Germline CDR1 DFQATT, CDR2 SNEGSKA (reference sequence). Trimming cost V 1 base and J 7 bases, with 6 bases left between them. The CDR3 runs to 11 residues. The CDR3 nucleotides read TGCAGTGCTAGAGCAGGGTATACGCAGTATTTT. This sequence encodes CSARAGYTQYF.

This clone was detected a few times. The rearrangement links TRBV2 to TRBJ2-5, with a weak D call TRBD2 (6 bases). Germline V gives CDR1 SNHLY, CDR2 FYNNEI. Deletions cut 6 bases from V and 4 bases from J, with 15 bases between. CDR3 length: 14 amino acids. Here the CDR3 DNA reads TGTGCCAGCAGAGCCCGACTAGTCACAGAGACCCAGTACTTC. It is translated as CASRARLVTETQYF.

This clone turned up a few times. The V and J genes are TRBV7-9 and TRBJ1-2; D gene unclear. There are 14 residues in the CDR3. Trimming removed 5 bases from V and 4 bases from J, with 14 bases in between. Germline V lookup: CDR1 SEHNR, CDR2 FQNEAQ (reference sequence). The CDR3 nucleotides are TGTGCCAGCAGCCCTCAGGCGGGATTCTATGGCTACACCTTC. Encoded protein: CASSPQAGFYGYTF.